These 12 T cell receptor beta chains came from one sample sequenced in a study of CD8 T cells in ankylosing spondylitis. TCRdb analysed the 5' RACE reads with MiXCR anew, one entry per CDR3 protein. The sample includes 35,000 to 45,000 distinct CDR3 sequences, approximately 9.9% of them seen just once. The sequencing input was blood, either unsorted or a sorted T cell fraction (not recorded which). Receptors were obtained from a male donor with ankylosing spondylitis or in good health (not recorded which).

Many counts were recorded for this clonotype. This rearrangement joins TRBV5-1 to TRBJ2-7; no definite D call. V was trimmed by 0 bases and J by 4 bases, leaving 17 bases between them. This CDR3 is built from 16 residues. Per the germline V gene, CDR1 is SGHRS and CDR2 is YFSETQ. The CDR3 region is CASSLARLGKGYEQYF. CDR3 in DNA: TGCGCCAGCAGCTTGGCACGTCTGGGGAAAGGATACGAGCAGTACTTC.

This clonotype was recorded at least ten times. This chain connects TRBV28 to TRBJ2-3; D is unresolved. V was trimmed by 10 bases and J by 6 bases, leaving 14 bases between them. CDR3 length: 12 residues. Germline V gene data show CDR1 as MDHEN and CDR2 as SYDVKM. CDR3 amino acids: CAIRVEGDTQYF. The CDR3 bases are TGTGCCATTAGGGTGGAAGGGGATACGCAGTATTTT.

This clonotype was observed at least ten times. The V call is TRBV5-1, the J call TRBJ1-2; D is perhaps TRBD1 (5 bases). V dropped 2 bases and J dropped 2 bases, with 7 bases sitting between them. The CDR3 extends over 13 amino acids. Germline loops: CDR1 SGHRS, CDR2 YFSETQ. The chain's CDR3 is CASSFQGNYGYTF. For the CDR3, the DNA is TGCGCCAGCAGCTTTCAGGGAAACTATGGCTACACCTTC.

Ten or more counts support this clonotype. The genes are TRBV5-1 and TRBJ2-2; 8 bases line up with TRBD1. Germline CDR1 reads SGHRS; CDR2 reads YFSETQ. The CDR3 loop spans 16 amino acids. J gave up 0 bases and V 3 bases, and 4 bases lay outside the gene matches. CDR3 loop: CASSSGQGSNTGELFF. The DNA for the CDR3 is TGCGCCAGCAGCTCAGGACAGGGCTCGAACACCGGGGAGCTGTTTTTT.

This clonotype was picked up many times. The chain uses TRBV12-3 or TRBV12-4 and TRBJ1-5, with D unresolved. The length of the CDR3 is 13 residues. Trimming took 2 bases from V and 0 from J, leaving 2 bases between them. The DNA of the CDR3 is TGTGCCAGCAGTTTAAATAGCAATCAGCCCCAGCATTTT. Translating it yields CASSLNSNQPQHF.

This clonotype was counted between two and nine times. The chain uses TRBV29-1 and TRBJ2-3; possibly TRBD1 for D (5 bases). V was trimmed by 4 bases and J by 5 bases, leaving 7 bases between them. CDR3 size: 11 residues. CDR1 is SQVTM and CDR2 is ANQGSEA in the germline V gene. The CDR3 spells CSVGGRDTQYF. DNA of the CDR3: TGCAGCGTTGGGGGCCGAGATACGCAGTATTTT.

The V and J genes are TRBV11-3 and TRBJ1-1; TRBD1 might be the D (6 bases). V lost 8 bases and J 4 bases, leaving 14 bases between the germline ends. Germline lookup yields CDR1 SGHNT and CDR2 YENEEA. The CDR3 has 13 residues. The DNA of the CDR3 is TGTGCCAGCTCATCCGTAGGGGGCACTGAAGCTTTCTTT. It translates to CASSSVGGTEAFF. The complete variable domain, with remaining parts taken from reference TRBV11-3 and TRBJ1-1, reads EAGVVQSPRYKIIEKKQPVAFWCNPISGHNTLYWYLQNLGQGPELLIRYENEEAVDDSQLPKDRFSAERLKGVDSTLKIQPAELGDSAVYLCASSSVGGTEAFFGQGTRLTVV.

This clonotype was found many times. The chain has TRBV7-8 and TRBJ2-2; 9 bases align to TRBD2. V was clipped by 4 bases and J by 1 base; unmatched bases: 4. The CDR3 has 16 residues. Looked up from germline, CDR1 is SGHVS and CDR2 is FQNEAQ. Here the CDR3 reads CASSSLAGENTGELFF. In DNA, the CDR3 is TGTGCCAGCAGCTCATTAGCGGGGGAGAACACCGGGGAGCTGTTTTTT.

This clonotype was seen at least ten times. DNA of the CDR3: TGCGCCAGCAGCTGGACAGGCGCCCTTAATGAAAAACTGTTTTTT. Translation: CASSWTGALNEKLFF. V and J are TRBV5-1 and TRBJ1-4; 7 bases are a match to TRBD1. The junction had 6 bases not matched to a gene; V was cut back by 3 bases and J by 4 bases. Germline assignment: CDR1 SGHRS and CDR2 YFSETQ. This CDR3 has 15 residues. Full variable domain (outside the CDR3, taken from reference TRBV5-1 and TRBJ1-4): KAGVTQTPRYLIKTRGQQVTLSCSPISGHRSVSWYQQTPGQGLQFLFEYFSETQRNKGNFPGRFSGRQFSNSRSEMNVSTLELGDSALYLCASSWTGALNEKLFFGSGTQLSVL.

The CDR3 spells CASSLGPNINEQFF. DNA of the CDR3: TGTGCCAGCAGCCTCGGACCCAATATCAATGAGCAGTTCTTC. The chain combines TRBV7-9 with TRBJ2-1, with D hard to call. There are 14 residues in the CDR3. Germline CDR1 reads SEHNR; CDR2 reads FQNEAQ (reference sequence). Trimming removed 5 bases at V and 6 bases at J, with 14 bases between.

Sample share makes this clonotype medium-sized. The chain is built from TRBV2 and TRBJ1-5; no definite D call. CDR3 length equals 13 residues. Trimming took 7 bases from V and 4 from J, leaving 11 bases between them. Looked up from germline, CDR1 is SNHLY and CDR2 is FYNNEI. CDR3 nucleotide sequence: TGTGCCAGCACCTCCTATATGAATCAGCCCCAGCATTTT. Its protein product is CASTSYMNQPQHF.

This clonotype was detected ten times or more. The CDR3 here is CASSLEGEYNEQFF. The CDR3, as DNA: TGCGCCAGCAGCTTGGAGGGGGAGTACAATGAGCAGTTCTTC. The genes are TRBV5-1 and TRBJ2-1; perhaps TRBD1 as D (6 bases). CDR3 length: 14 residues. Between the trimmed V and J ends, which lost 0 bases and 4 bases, there was a span of 8 bases. In germline, CDR1 is SGHRS, CDR2 YFSETQ.